This T cell receptor beta chain is drawn from a study of technical replicates of blood from four donors. Assay: immunoSEQ multiplex PCR; the TCRdb copy retains only in-frame clones and omits some. The sample lists roughly 66,000 clones; about 86% were seen once. The CDR3 runs 14 residues. The V gene's germline CDR1 is ENHRY and CDR2 SYGVKD. The germline V and J ends were trimmed by 3 bases and 4 bases, with 10 bases remaining between them. The sequenced sample was PBMCs. The chain couples TRBV10-3 to TRBJ1-5; D gene ambiguous. The receptor's source is a human donor in good health. Some clones in this sample may be carry-over from other donors' samples. This CDR3 is CAISDHNSNQPQHF. The CDR3 DNA is TGTGCCATCAGTGACCATAACAGTAATCAGCCCCAGCATTTT.